The 27 T cell receptor beta chains listed next were all sequenced from one sample in a study of blood T cell repertoires in COVID-19. TCRdb's copy holds only in-frame clones and misses some; the assay was immunoSEQ multiplex PCR. The sample records 50,000 to 75,000 clones, around 73% being singletons. The sequenced material came from peripheral blood. These receptors were taken from a man older than 75 with active or convalescent COVID-19.

This chain joins TRBV21-1 and TRBJ2-3; no check of the table's D call, TRBD2, against the DNA was made. TRBV21-1 counts as a pseudogene. The CDR3 runs to 17 residues. The CDR3 nucleotides read TGTGCCAGCAGCAAAGGTAGCGGGGTTTGTAGCACAGATACGCAGTATTTT. Translated: CASSKGSGVCSTDTQYF.

This sequence joins TRBV28 and TRBJ1-2; 7 bases map to TRBD1. This CDR3 has 13 residues. V was pared by 3 bases and J by 4 bases, with 2 bases of the junction left unmatched. From germline, CDR1 is MDHEN and CDR2 SYDVKM. CDR3: CASSFGQAYGYTF. CDR3 coding DNA: TGTGCCAGCAGTTTCGGACAGGCCTATGGCTACACCTTC.

The chain carries TRBV6-2 or TRBV6-3 and TRBJ2-3; D is possibly TRBD2 (7 bases). V was clipped by 6 bases and J by 6 bases, with 19 bases between them. Germline V gene sequence: CDR1 MNHEY, CDR2 SVGEGT. The CDR3 covers 15 residues. CDR3 in amino acids: CASSQPRGAEDTQYF. In nucleotides, the CDR3 is TGTGCCAGCAGCCAACCTCGGGGGGCCGAGGATACGCAGTATTTT.

This chain uses TRBV13 with TRBJ1-2, with D maybe TRBD1 (6 bases). The V and J ends lost 1 base and 2 bases respectively, with 11 bases between them. The CDR3 is made up of 15 amino acids. The germline V gene encodes CDR1 PRHDT and CDR2 FYEKMQ (reference sequence). CDR3 nucleotides: TGTGCCAGCAGCTTAGAAGGGCAGGGGAACTATGGCTACACCTTC. Its translation: CASSLEGQGNYGYTF. The whole variable domain, remainder taken from reference TRBV13 and TRBJ1-2, is AAGVIQSPRHLIKEKRETATLKCYPIPRHDTVYWYQQGPGQDPQFLISFYEKMQSDKGSIPDRFSAQQFSDYHSELNMSSLELGDSALYFCASSLEGQGNYGYTFGSGTRLTVV.

This clone was counted a few times. This chain links TRBV5-1 with TRBJ2-1; D may be TRBD2 (6 bases). Germline V gene data show CDR1 as SGHRS and CDR2 as YFSETQ. V was trimmed by 4 bases and J by 2 bases, leaving 13 bases between them. CDR3 length: 15 residues. DNA of the CDR3: TGCGCCAGCAGCCTGACCCGGACTACCTACAATGAGCAGTTCTTC. It translates to CASSLTRTTYNEQFF.

The chain has TRBV7-9 and TRBJ1-1; TRBD1 might be the D (5 bases). The CDR3 has 14 residues. Looked up from germline, CDR1 is SEHNR and CDR2 is FQNEAQ (reference sequence). V was trimmed by 6 bases and J by 4 bases, leaving 15 bases between them. In DNA form, the CDR3 reads TGTGCCAGCAGTCCGGGGGGTTATGGCACTGAAGCTTTCTTT. It encodes CASSPGGYGTEAFF. The variable domain in full, with the rest retrieved from reference TRBV7-9 and TRBJ1-1, is DTGVSQNPRHKITKRGQNVTFRCDPISEHNRLYWYRQTLGQGPEFLTYFQNEAQLEKSRLLSDRFSAERPKGSFSTLEIQRTEQGDSAMYLCASSPGGYGTEAFFGQGTRLTVV.

The chain has TRBV28 and TRBJ1-5; 8 nucleotides line up with TRBD1. Trimming took 7 bases from V and 8 from J; bases not matched to a gene: 10. The germline CDR1 and CDR2 sequences are MDHEN and SYDVKM. The CDR3 runs 14 residues. The CDR3 reads CASTRTGSLEPQHF. In DNA form, the CDR3 reads TGTGCCAGCACCCGGACAGGGAGTTTGGAGCCCCAGCATTTT. Supplemented by reference TRBV28 and TRBJ1-5, the full variable domain reads DVKVTQSSRYLVKRTGEKVFLECVQDMDHENMFWYRQDPGLGLRLIYFSYDVKMKEKGDIPEGYSVSREKKERFSLILESASTNQTSMYLCASTRTGSLEPQHFGDGTRLSIL.

The V gene is TRBV6-2 or TRBV6-3, the J gene TRBJ2-1, with 10 bases aligning to TRBD2. The CDR3 runs to 17 residues. The junction had 10 bases not matched to a gene; V was cut back by 5 bases and J by 3 bases. In germline, CDR1 is MNHEY, CDR2 SVGEGT. The CDR3 spells CASSTIPGTSVYNEQFF. CDR3 DNA sequence: TGTGCCAGCAGTACAATTCCCGGGACTAGCGTCTACAATGAGCAGTTCTTC.

J is TRBJ2-5 and V is TRBV5-1, with 7 positions matching TRBD2. V shed 4 bases, J shed 1 base, and the junction held 4 bases outside the gene matches. Looked up from germline, CDR1 is SGHRS and CDR2 is YFSETQ. CDR3 length: 14 amino acids. The CDR3 spells CASSPGGGQETQYF. The CDR3 region has the DNA TGCGCCAGCAGCCCTGGGGGGGGCCAAGAGACCCAGTACTTC.

V gene TRBV7-3 combines with J gene TRBJ1-1, with TRBD1 as a possible D gene (5 bases). CDR3 length equals 17 residues. The V gene's germline CDR1 is SGHTA and CDR2 FQGTGA. V gave up 1 base and J gave up 1 base, with 16 bases separating them. CDR3 coding DNA: TGTGCCAGCAGCTTAAGGGGCTCTCCCTATTCGAACACTGAAGCTTTCTTT. Translation gives CASSLRGSPYSNTEAFF.

V gene TRBV28 combines with J gene TRBJ2-3, with 10 bases fitting TRBD2. Germline values: CDR1 MDHEN, CDR2 SYDVKM. This CDR3 spans 14 amino acids. V dropped 6 bases and J dropped 6; count of bases not matched to a gene: 6. In DNA form, the CDR3 reads TGTGCCAGCAGACTAGCGGGAAGAGGGGATACGCAGTATTTT. It translates to CASRLAGRGDTQYF.

The rearrangement links TRBV19 to TRBJ1-3; D might be TRBD1 (5 bases). The V gene's germline CDR1 is LNHDA and CDR2 SQIVND (reference sequence). Trimming removed 9 bases at V and 3 bases at J, with 15 bases between. The CDR3 spans 14 residues. The DNA for the CDR3 is TGTGCCAGCAACCGGGAGGGGTTTGGAAACACCATATATTTT. It encodes CASNREGFGNTIYF.

The chain combines TRBV5-6 with TRBJ2-5; 9 bases align to TRBD1. This CDR3 region has 17 residues. Losses at the gene ends were 1 base for V and 4 bases for J; bases not matched to a gene: 11. Germline CDR1 SGHDT, CDR2 YYEEEE. The CDR3 DNA reads TGTGCCAGCAGCTTGAATTTCGGGACAGGGAAGGGAGAGACCCAGTACTTC. Protein product: CASSLNFGTGKGETQYF.

The rearrangement joins TRBV7-3 to TRBJ2-5; possible D gene TRBD1, 5 bases. Germline CDR1 is SGHTA and CDR2 is FQGTGA. The CDR3 is 14 amino acids. V lost 8 bases and J lost 4, with 17 bases in between. The CDR3 reads CASALGHAGETQYF. In DNA form, the CDR3 reads TGTGCCAGCGCCCTGGGGCACGCTGGAGAGACCCAGTACTTC.

This chain joins TRBV7-9 and TRBJ1-2; D remains ambiguous. V was pared by 10 bases and J by 7 bases, with 22 bases between. CDR3 length: 14 residues. The germline CDR1 and CDR2 sequences are SEHNR and FQNEAQ (reference sequence). CDR3 sequence reads: CAIPADGLNGGYTF. The CDR3 DNA sequence: TGTGCCATCCCGGCAGACGGGTTAAATGGTGGCTACACCTTC.

This clone was recorded only once. The rearrangement links TRBV11-2 to TRBJ2-3, with TRBD1 identical over 9 bases. Germline values: CDR1 SGHAT, CDR2 FQNNGV. This CDR3 region has 16 residues. V lost 3 bases to trimming and J lost 3 bases; unmatched junction nucleotides: 7. The CDR3 here is CASSFLGTGKTDTQYF. The CDR3 bases are TGTGCCAGCAGCTTTTTAGGGACAGGGAAAACAGATACGCAGTATTTT. Combining the CDR3 with reference TRBV11-2 and TRBJ2-3 gives the whole variable domain EAGVAQSPRYKIIEKRQSVAFWCNPISGHATLYWYQQILGQGPKLLIQFQNNGVVDDSQLPKDRFSAERLKGVDSTLKIQPAKLEDSAVYLCASSFLGTGKTDTQYFGPGTRLTVL.

The chain carries TRBV2 and TRBJ1-5; 11 bases line up with TRBD1. The germline CDR1 and CDR2 sequences are SNHLY and FYNNEI. The CDR3 length is 14 residues. Trimming cost V 7 bases and J 4 bases; bases outside gene matches: 3. CDR3: CASTGTGGNQPQHF. The CDR3 DNA reads as TGTGCCAGCACCGGGACAGGGGGTAATCAGCCCCAGCATTTT.

This clone is large within its sample. The J gene is TRBJ2-1, the V gene TRBV6-4; a weak D match, TRBD2 (7 bases). Trimming stripped 3 bases from V and 4 bases from J, with 19 bases between. This CDR3 is 17 amino acids long. CDR1 and CDR2 from the germline V gene are MRHNA and SNTAGT. CDR3 DNA: TGTGCCAGCAGTGAATTAGGAGGGGGGGCGTCATACAATGAGCAGTTCTTC. This gives the protein CASSELGGGASYNEQFF.

The chain uses TRBV19 and TRBJ1-6; 7 bases fit TRBD1. CDR1 is LNHDA and CDR2 is SQIVND in the germline V gene (reference sequence). The CDR3 has 15 residues. V was pared by 5 bases and J by 6 bases, with 7 bases of the junction left unmatched. CDR3 DNA: TGTGCCAGTAGTCCTCAAGGGACAGTTAATTCACCCCTCCACTTT. It codes for CASSPQGTVNSPLHF.

As concerns this clone: Germline and junction disagree at one end, which may indicate a read error. The chain joins TRBV12-3 or TRBV12-4 to TRBJ2-7; D is unresolved. The length of the CDR3 is 13 residues. CDR3 nucleotide sequence: TGTGCCAGCAGCATTGGCCCGTCCTCCGAGCAGTACTTC. Translating it yields CASSIGPSSEQYF.

This clone was seen just once. The chain links TRBV18 to TRBJ2-1; possible D gene TRBD1, 6 bases. V gave up 10 bases and J gave up 6 bases, with 16 bases separating them. The CDR3 sequence is 13 residues long. Looked up from germline, CDR1 is KGHSH and CDR2 is LQKENI. This CDR3 reads CAIHRGNFNEQFF. The CDR3 nucleotides are TGTGCCATCCATAGGGGGAATTTCAATGAGCAGTTCTTC.

The V and J genes are TRBV5-1 and TRBJ2-3; D uncertain. CDR1 and CDR2 from the germline V gene are SGHRS and YFSETQ. This CDR3 region has 13 residues. Trimming took 7 bases from V and 2 from J, leaving 11 bases between them. The CDR3 here is CASYQRYTDTQYF. The CDR3 DNA follows: TGCGCCAGCTATCAGCGATACACAGATACGCAGTATTTT.

In the case of this clone: The CDR3 does not end in the conserved phenylalanine or tryptophan, so this is likely a read error. The DNA is left out, because the CDR3 cannot be placed on it with certainty; the CDR3 is given as TCRdb lists it. The chain has TRBV7-9 and TRBJ2-7; the tabulated D call, TRBD1, remains unverified against the DNA. Germline CDR1 SEHNR, CDR2 FQNEAQ (reference sequence). With termini counted, the CDR3 has 14 amino acids. CDR3 sequence reads: CASSPQGQSSLYAL.

The V gene is TRBV28, the J gene TRBJ2-7; 10 bases map to TRBD1. Germline V gene sequence: CDR1 MDHEN, CDR2 SYDVKM. V gave up 6 bases and J gave up 3 bases; unmatched junction bases: 5. The CDR3 covers 14 residues. CDR3 in amino acids: CASSPRDRGYEQYF. The CDR3 region has the DNA TGTGCCAGCAGCCCCCGGGACAGGGGCTACGAGCAGTACTTC. The whole variable domain, remainder taken from reference TRBV28 and TRBJ2-7, is DVKVTQSSRYLVKRTGEKVFLECVQDMDHENMFWYRQDPGLGLRLIYFSYDVKMKEKGDIPEGYSVSREKKERFSLILESASTNQTSMYLCASSPRDRGYEQYFGPGTRLTVT.

The V gene is TRBV28, the J gene TRBJ2-7; 7 nucleotides align to TRBD2. V lost 6 bases, J lost 4 bases, and 6 bases stayed unmatched. This CDR3 spans 13 amino acids. Germline CDR1 and CDR2: MDHEN and SYDVKM. For the CDR3, the DNA is TGTGCCAGCAGACGGGGACTACGATACGAGCAGTACTTC. Translated: CASRRGLRYEQYF.

The J gene is TRBJ1-5, the V gene TRBV7-8; D possibly corresponds to TRBD1 (5 bases). Germline CDR1 and CDR2: SGHVS and FQNEAQ. V dropped 5 bases and J dropped 3 bases, with 8 bases sitting between them. The CDR3 consists of 13 residues. In DNA form, the CDR3 reads TGTGCCAGCAGCAGGGACTACAATCAGCCCCAGCATTTT. Its translation is CASSRDYNQPQHF.

V and J are TRBV18 and TRBJ1-2; D might be TRBD1 (6 bases). This CDR3 has 15 residues. Deletions cut 5 bases from V and 2 bases from J, with 15 bases between. CDR1 KGHSH and CDR2 LQKENI come from the germline V gene. CDR3: CASSKRTEPNYGYTF. As DNA, the CDR3 is TGTGCCAGCTCAAAACGGACAGAGCCAAACTATGGCTACACCTTC.